The 29 T cell receptor beta chains given below trace back to one sample, sequenced in a study of cytomegalovirus exposure and HLA in healthy donors. PCR amplification relied on 60 Vbeta primers (plus 13 Jbeta primers). Clones were sequenced by immunoSEQ multiplex PCR, and TCRdb holds only the in-frame ones, with some missing. This sample yields roughly 69,000 clones, of which about 76% are seen a single time; 3.3% belongs to the top ten. What was sequenced was PBMCs. The receptors come from a man in his late teens or twenties in good health and CMV-seronegative.

This clone has a handful of counts. The V call is TRBV5-1, the J call TRBJ2-5, with D perhaps matching TRBD2 (5 bases). The CDR3 contains 14 residues. Germline loops: CDR1 SGHRS, CDR2 YFSETQ. Trimming stripped 0 bases from V and 4 bases from J, with 10 bases between. In DNA form, the CDR3 reads TGCGCCAGCAGCTTGGTGAGGGTACCAGAGACCCAGTACTTC. This gives the protein CASSLVRVPETQYF.

This clone came up a few times. J is TRBJ1-2 and V is TRBV6-5; D unclear. With 4 bases removed from V and 8 bases from J, the gap between germline ends came to 14 bases. The germline V gene has CDR1 MNHEY and CDR2 SVGAGI. The CDR3 is made up of 13 amino acids. The CDR3: CASSSGGGRGYTF. The CDR3 DNA follows: TGTGCCAGCAGTTCGGGAGGAGGAAGAGGCTACACCTTC.

The chain has TRBV7-2 and TRBJ2-1; perhaps TRBD1 as D (6 bases). Germline CDR1 is SGHTA and CDR2 is FQGNSA. The CDR3 runs to 14 residues. V dropped 0 bases and J dropped 4 bases, with 7 bases sitting between them. This CDR3 reads CASSLATGYNEQFF. The CDR3 nucleotides read TGTGCCAGCAGCTTAGCGACAGGTTACAATGAGCAGTTCTTC.

This sequence joins TRBV4-2 and TRBJ2-3, with TRBD2 matching 11 bases. The length of the CDR3 is 17 residues. In germline, CDR1 is LGHNA, CDR2 YNFKEQ. With 0 bases clipped from V and 7 bases from J, the junction kept 9 bases outside the gene matches. In nucleotides, the CDR3 is TGTGCCAGCAGCCAAGATGGGACACTAGCGGGGGCCAATACGCAGTATTTT. The encoded protein is CASSQDGTLAGANTQYF.

This chain links TRBV28 with TRBJ2-5; D is unresolved. Germline V gene sequence: CDR1 MDHEN, CDR2 SYDVKM. This CDR3 has 16 amino acids. V lost 1 base, J lost 2 bases, and 14 bases lay in between. In nucleotides, the CDR3 is TGTGCCAGCAGTTTATTAGTCCCGGCCAGGCAAGAGACCCAGTACTTC. Translated: CASSLLVPARQETQYF.

V gene TRBV28 combines with J gene TRBJ2-7; 10 bases are shared with TRBD1. Germline CDR1 MDHEN, CDR2 SYDVKM. Trimming cost V 5 bases and J 5 bases; bases outside gene matches: 3. The CDR3 length is 13 residues. Here the CDR3 DNA reads TGTGCCAGCAGTCGGACAGGGGGGAACGAGCAGTACTTC. This translates into CASSRTGGNEQYF.

This chain joins TRBV6-5 and TRBJ2-4; 7 bases line up with TRBD2. CDR1 MNHEY and CDR2 SVGAGI come from the germline V gene. V gave up 4 bases and J gave up 8 bases; unmatched junction bases: 14. The CDR3 totals 16 residues. CDR3 amino acids: CASSSILLLARDIQYF. The CDR3 coding sequence is TGTGCCAGCAGTTCCATCCTTTTACTAGCGAGGGACATTCAGTACTTC.

V usage is TRBV5-1 and J usage is TRBJ1-2, with 8 bases lining up with TRBD1. V lost 3 bases, J lost 2 bases, and 6 bases stayed unmatched. Germline-derived CDR1 and CDR2 are SGHRS and YFSETQ. The CDR3 runs 15 residues. CDR3 protein: CASSSGTGYNYGYTF. The DNA of the CDR3 is TGCGCCAGCAGCTCCGGGACAGGATACAACTATGGCTACACCTTC.

The V call is TRBV9, the J call TRBJ2-1; 8 bases align to TRBD2. The CDR3 consists of 16 residues. The germline gives CDR1 SGDLS, CDR2 YYNGEE. V trimming: 0 bases; J trimming: 1 base; junction bases outside the gene matches: 3. The CDR3 DNA reads TGTGCCAGCAGCGTAGAGGGCGGGGGGTCCTACAATGAGCAGTTCTTC. It specifies CASSVEGGGSYNEQFF.

J is TRBJ1-4 and V is TRBV9; a weak D match, TRBD1 (5 bases). The CDR3 totals 21 residues. Germline lookup yields CDR1 SGDLS and CDR2 YYNGEE. The germline V and J ends were trimmed by 0 bases and 8 bases, with 32 bases remaining between them. The CDR3 region is CASSVVRTWDLGRVYGEKLFF. The CDR3, as DNA: TGTGCCAGCAGCGTAGTGAGGACTTGGGACTTGGGCAGAGTCTATGGAGAAAAACTGTTTTTT.

This clone was counted a few times. Other DNA variants within this sample encode the same CDR3. The J gene is TRBJ1-1, the V gene TRBV11-2; D not certain. V gave up 2 bases and J gave up 1 base, with 5 bases separating them. The CDR3 contains 13 residues. In germline, CDR1 is SGHAT, CDR2 FQNNGV. The CDR3 loop reads CASSLNSNTEAFF. The DNA for the CDR3 is TGTGCCAGCAGCTTAAACTCGAACACTGAAGCTTTCTTT.

This clone has a single count. The rearrangement uses TRBV9 and TRBJ2-3, with TRBD1 matching 8 bases. Looked up from germline, CDR1 is SGDLS and CDR2 is YYNGEE. J lost 2 bases, V lost 3 bases, and 8 bases had no gene match. CDR3 length: 16 residues. As DNA, the CDR3 is TGTGCCAGCAGCGCCAGGGGGCAAGGAGCCACAGATACGCAGTATTTT. Protein: CASSARGQGATDTQYF.

The chain recombines TRBV5-4 with TRBJ2-5; 7 bases match TRBD2. CDR3 size: 14 residues. Germline V gene data show CDR1 as SGHNT and CDR2 as YYREEE (reference sequence). V lost 2 bases and J lost 4; bases outside the gene matches: 5. The DNA for the CDR3 is TGTGCCAGCAGCTTTCCGGGGGGAGGAGAGACCCAGTACTTC. Translated, it gives CASSFPGGGETQYF.

This chain connects TRBV2 to TRBJ2-1, with TRBD1 matching over 11 bases. CDR1 and CDR2 (germline): SNHLY, FYNNEI. V shed 6 bases, J shed 8 bases, and the junction held 6 bases outside the gene matches. The CDR3 spans 14 residues. For the CDR3, the DNA is TGTGCCAGCAGGGACAGGGGGCAGACCGATGAGCAGTTCTTC. It is translated as CASRDRGQTDEQFF. Supplemented by reference TRBV2 and TRBJ2-1, the full variable domain reads EPEVTQTPSHQVTQMGQEVILRCVPISNHLYFYWYRQILGQKVEFLVSFYNNEISEKSEIFDDQFSVERPDGSNFTLKIRSTKLEDSAMYFCASRDRGQTDEQFFGPGTRLTVL.

Only a few counts were recorded for this clone. The rearrangement joins TRBV5-1 to TRBJ1-2; D might be TRBD1 (5 bases). Per germline, CDR1 SGHRS and CDR2 YFSETQ. CDR3 length: 14 residues. Trimming removed 0 bases at V and 6 bases at J, with 12 bases between. CDR3 bases: TGCGCCAGCAGCTTGGGGGGTGTCAGGGATGGCTACACCTTC. Encoded protein: CASSLGGVRDGYTF.

The rearrangement links TRBV2 to TRBJ2-5; possibly TRBD2 for D (6 bases). The germline V gene has CDR1 SNHLY and CDR2 FYNNEI. V was cut by 8 bases and J by 4 bases, with 14 bases left in between. The CDR3 has 13 residues. The CDR3 region has the DNA TGTGCCAGCGGACGGGACTTGGGAGAGACCCAGTACTTC. Amino acid sequence: CASGRDLGETQYF.

This chain links TRBV11-3 with TRBJ2-5, with no clear D. CDR3 length equals 13 residues. The germline gives CDR1 SGHNT, CDR2 YENEEA. Trimming took 2 bases from V and 3 from J, leaving 7 bases between them. The CDR3 coding sequence is TGTGCCAGCAGCTTACGATTAGAAGAGACCCAGTACTTC. The encoded protein is CASSLRLEETQYF.

The chain employs TRBV7-8 and TRBJ2-2, with 7 bases identical to TRBD1. J was trimmed by 7 bases and V by 5 bases; bases with no gene match: 10. This CDR3 is built from 15 residues. CDR1 SGHVS and CDR2 FQNEAQ come from the germline V gene. Written as DNA, the CDR3 is TGTGCCAGCAGCCCCACGAGGGGGCGAGTCGGGGAGCTGTTTTTT. Its protein is CASSPTRGRVGELFF.

The chain combines TRBV7-9 with TRBJ2-5; D perhaps matches TRBD2 (5 bases). The ends were cut back, 3 bases at V and 5 bases at J, with 10 bases in the middle. The CDR3 totals 13 residues. Germline V gives CDR1 SEHNR, CDR2 FQNEAQ (reference sequence). CDR3 residues: CASSFPRGETQYF. The CDR3 DNA follows: TGTGCCAGCAGCTTCCCCCGCGGGGAGACCCAGTACTTC.

V gene TRBV2 combines with J gene TRBJ2-5; D gene ambiguous. The J call is doubtful: the DNA matches TRBJ2-7 better. The CDR3 has 10 amino acids. The germline V gene encodes CDR1 SNHLY and CDR2 FYNNEI. The CDR3 is CASVFYEQYF. The CDR3 DNA follows: TGTGCCAGTGTCTTCTACGAGCAGTACTTC.

V usage is TRBV19 and J usage is TRBJ1-3, with D perhaps matching TRBD1 (6 bases). The germline gives CDR1 LNHDA, CDR2 SQIVND (reference sequence). Trimming removed 6 bases at V and 1 base at J, with 10 bases between. This CDR3 is built from 14 residues. CDR3 in amino acids: CASRPQGSGNTIYF. DNA for the CDR3: TGTGCCAGTAGGCCACAGGGTTCTGGAAACACCATATATTTT.

The chain uses TRBV7-9 and TRBJ1-6; no clear D gene. CDR1 is SEHNR, CDR2 FQNEAQ, per germline (reference sequence). Trimming removed 0 bases from V and 4 bases from J, with 7 bases in between. CDR3 length: 15 amino acids. For the CDR3, the DNA is TGTGCCAGCAGCTTAGCGGGCTCTTATAATTCACCCCTCCACTTT. Translating it yields CASSLAGSYNSPLHF.

The chain is built from TRBV2 and TRBJ2-1, with 11 bases lining up with TRBD1. With 3 bases clipped from V and 0 bases from J, the junction kept 10 bases outside the gene matches. Per the germline V gene, CDR1 is SNHLY and CDR2 is FYNNEI. This CDR3 has 19 amino acids. The CDR3 spells CASSDRTGGFWSSYNEQFF. CDR3 nucleotides: TGTGCCAGCAGTGACCGGACAGGGGGCTTTTGGAGCTCCTACAATGAGCAGTTCTTC.

The chain recombines TRBV19 with TRBJ1-5; a possible D gene is TRBD1 (5 bases). V was clipped by 3 bases and J by 7 bases, with 16 bases between them. The V gene's germline CDR1 is LNHDA and CDR2 SQIVND (reference sequence). This CDR3 is 15 amino acids long. The chain's CDR3 is CASSIRNGGEQPQHF. For the CDR3, the DNA is TGTGCCAGTAGTATTAGAAATGGGGGGGAACAGCCCCAGCATTTT. Combining the CDR3 with reference TRBV19 and TRBJ1-5 gives the whole variable domain DGGITQSPKYLFRKEGQNVTLSCEQNLNHDAMYWYRQDPGQGLRLIYYSQIVNDFQKGDIAEGYSVSREKKESFPLTVTSAQKNPTAFYLCASSIRNGGEQPQHFGDGTRLSIL.

The chain recombines TRBV5-6 with TRBJ2-1; D is unclear. The CDR3 extends over 15 amino acids. V lost 4 bases, J lost 2 bases, and 13 bases lay in between. Germline V gene lookup returns CDR1 SGHDT and CDR2 YYEEEE. DNA of the CDR3: TGTGCCAGCAGCGAGACATTTATGACCTACAATGAGCAGTTCTTC. Protein: CASSETFMTYNEQFF.

The V and J genes are TRBV4-2 and TRBJ2-1; possibly TRBD2 for D (6 bases). The V and J ends lost 4 bases and 5 bases respectively, with 15 bases between them. The germline gives CDR1 LGHNA, CDR2 YNFKEQ. The CDR3 extends over 15 amino acids. The CDR3 region is CASSRGGGENNEQFF. For the CDR3, the DNA is TGTGCCAGCAGCCGAGGCGGCGGGGAAAACAATGAGCAGTTCTTC.

The chain carries TRBV19 and TRBJ2-7; D call uncertain. The DNA end lines up better with TRBJ2-1; the J call may be wrong. Germline CDR1 and CDR2: LNHDA and SQIVND (reference sequence). This CDR3 has 13 amino acids. This chain's CDR3 is CASSWSSYNEQFF. The CDR3 nucleotides are TGTGCCAGTAGTTGGAGCTCCTACAATGAGCAGTTCTTC.

This clone was recorded a few times. The rearrangement joins TRBV28 to TRBJ1-5; D is undetermined. CDR1 and CDR2 (germline): MDHEN, SYDVKM. This CDR3 is 17 amino acids long. V lost 3 bases, J lost 0 bases, and 15 bases lay in between. The CDR3 DNA reads TGTGCCAGCAGTTTTGAGCGAGGGCTCCCTAGCAATCAGCCCCAGCATTTT. This gives the protein CASSFERGLPSNQPQHF.

The chain links TRBV5-1 to TRBJ2-7, with D possibly TRBD2 on 6 matching bases. The germline gives CDR1 SGHRS, CDR2 YFSETQ. The CDR3 consists of 9 residues. V lost 4 bases and J 12 bases, leaving 8 bases between the germline ends. CDR3 in DNA: TGCGCCAGCAGCGCGGGGCGGTACGTC. Translation gives CASSAGRYV.